These T cell receptor beta chains were read from a single sample in a study of blood T cell repertoires in COVID-19. This table comes from immunoSEQ multiplex PCR, and its TCRdb copy is limited to in-frame clones, with some not included. The sample contains approximately 300,000 clones, 87% of which appear only once. Source material: peripheral blood. The receptors derive from a man aged 18 to 30 with active or convalescent COVID-19. CDR3s include the opening cysteine and the closing phenylalanine or tryptophan. Fields, in order: CDR3 DNA, CDR3 protein, D gene, J gene, V gene, clone size. The D gene is left open where the match is weak. Clone size, where shown, is once, few, many, or a class for clones that have expanded.

cdr3_nt: TGTGCCAGCAGCGCCCGGGACTCCCTGGAAGTCGCCTACAATGAGCAGTTCTTC
cdr3_aa: CASSARDSLEVAYNEQFF
d_call: NA
j_call: TRBJ2-1
v_call: TRBV9
clone_size: NA

cdr3_nt: TGCGCCAGCAGCCGAAAAACCGGGACAGCTTCACCCCTCCACTTT
cdr3_aa: CASSRKTGTASPLHF
d_call: TRBD1
j_call: TRBJ1-6
v_call: TRBV4-3
clone_size: NA

cdr3_nt: TGTGCCAGCAGCCAGACTAGCGGGAGTCTCAATGAGCAGTTCTTC
cdr3_aa: CASSQTSGSLNEQFF
d_call: TRBD2
j_call: TRBJ2-1
v_call: TRBV3-1/TRBV3-2
clone_size: NA

cdr3_nt: TGCGCCAGCAGCTTTCTACTAGCGGAAAACAATGAGCAGTTCTTC
cdr3_aa: CASSFLLAENNEQFF
d_call: TRBD2
j_call: TRBJ2-1
v_call: TRBV5-1
clone_size: NA

cdr3_nt: TGTGCCAGCAGACCGGGACAGAGAGATCAGCCCCAGCATTTT
cdr3_aa: CASRPGQRDQPQHF
d_call: TRBD1
j_call: TRBJ1-5
v_call: TRBV27
clone_size: NA

cdr3_nt: TGTGCCAGCAGCCAAGAGGGAGTCAATCAGCCCCAGCATTTT
cdr3_aa: CASSQEGVNQPQHF
d_call: NA
j_call: TRBJ1-5
v_call: TRBV3-1/TRBV3-2
clone_size: NA

cdr3_nt: TGCGCCAGCAGTGAGGGGCGGGGGGTTTTCACAGATACGCAGTATTTT
cdr3_aa: CASSEGRGVFTDTQYF
d_call: TRBD2
j_call: TRBJ2-3
v_call: TRBV10-1
clone_size: NA

cdr3_nt: TGTGCCAGCAGTGAAAGAGGCTACTATAATTCACCCCTCCACTTT
cdr3_aa: CASSERGYYNSPLHF
d_call: NA
j_call: TRBJ1-6
v_call: TRBV6-1
clone_size: once

cdr3_nt: TGCGCCAGCAGCTTGGGGGGGACAGGGGAAGAGACCCAGTACTTC
cdr3_aa: CASSLGGTGEETQYF
d_call: TRBD1
j_call: TRBJ2-5
v_call: TRBV5-1
clone_size: NA

cdr3_nt: TGTGCCAGCAGTCCAACCTCTAGCGGGAGGGCCTGGGCCAACGTCCTGACTTTC
cdr3_aa: CASSPTSSGRAWANVLTF
d_call: TRBD2
j_call: TRBJ2-6
v_call: TRBV28
clone_size: NA

cdr3_nt: TGTGCCAGCAGCTTAGATGGGAGGCCCCAGCATTTT
cdr3_aa: CASSLDGRPQHF
d_call: NA
j_call: TRBJ1-5
v_call: TRBV7-2
clone_size: NA

cdr3_nt: TGTGCCAGCAGCCAGAGTTGGTTCGGCTACGAGCAGTACTTC
cdr3_aa: CASSQSWFGYEQYF
d_call: NA
j_call: TRBJ2-7
v_call: TRBV3-1/TRBV3-2
clone_size: NA

cdr3_nt: TGTGCCAGCAGCCTTTACGGGGAATCCTATGGCTACACCTTC
cdr3_aa: CASSLYGESYGYTF
d_call: NA
j_call: TRBJ1-2
v_call: TRBV3-1/TRBV3-2
clone_size: NA

cdr3_nt: TGTGCCAGCAGCTTTGCCTCCCGAGGACTAGCCTACAATGAGCAGTTCTTC
cdr3_aa: CASSFASRGLAYNEQFF
d_call: TRBD2
j_call: TRBJ2-1
v_call: TRBV7-8
clone_size: once

cdr3_nt: TGTGCCAGCTCACAGCGGGAAGCAACTAATGAAAAACTGTTTTTT
cdr3_aa: CASSQREATNEKLFF
d_call: NA
j_call: TRBJ1-4
v_call: TRBV18
clone_size: NA

cdr3_nt: TGTGCCAGCAGCCCTGAGGGGGACGAGCAGTACTTC
cdr3_aa: CASSPEGDEQYF
d_call: NA
j_call: TRBJ2-7
v_call: TRBV6-6
clone_size: NA

cdr3_nt: TGTGCCAGCAGCTCCGCGTTGGATACGCAGTATTTT
cdr3_aa: CASSSALDTQYF
d_call: NA
j_call: TRBJ2-3
v_call: TRBV7-2
clone_size: NA

cdr3_nt: TGTGCCAGCAGTTACTCCAGATGGGAGCCCGCGAACACCGGGGAGCTGTTTTTT
cdr3_aa: CASSYSRWEPANTGELFF
d_call: NA
j_call: TRBJ2-2
v_call: TRBV6-2/TRBV6-3
clone_size: NA

cdr3_nt: TGTGCCAGCAGCCCAGGAGGCGGGAGGGCCAAAGATACGCAGTATTTT
cdr3_aa: CASSPGGGRAKDTQYF
d_call: TRBD2
j_call: TRBJ2-3
v_call: TRBV11-2
clone_size: NA

cdr3_nt: TGTGCCAGCAGTCCCACCGCGAGTGAGACCCAGTACTTC
cdr3_aa: CASSPTASETQYF
d_call: NA
j_call: TRBJ2-5
v_call: TRBV12-3/TRBV12-4
clone_size: NA

cdr3_nt: TGTGCCAGCAGCCCGCGACAGGTCTCCTACGAGCAGTACTTC
cdr3_aa: CASSPRQVSYEQYF
d_call: NA
j_call: TRBJ2-7
v_call: TRBV11-2
clone_size: NA

cdr3_nt: TGTGCCAGCAGCTTCTACAGGTCCGGAAACACCATATATTTT
cdr3_aa: CASSFYRSGNTIYF
d_call: NA
j_call: TRBJ1-3
v_call: TRBV11-2
clone_size: NA

cdr3_nt: TGTGCCAGCAGCTATCTAGCGGGAGGCGTGGAAGAGACCCAGTACTTC
cdr3_aa: CASSYLAGGVEETQYF
d_call: TRBD2
j_call: TRBJ2-5
v_call: TRBV4-2
clone_size: NA

cdr3_nt: TGTGCCAGCAGTGAACAGGGACAGACTAATGAAAAACTGTTTTTT
cdr3_aa: CASSEQGQTNEKLFF
d_call: TRBD1
j_call: TRBJ1-4
v_call: TRBV2
clone_size: NA